These 12 T cell receptor beta chains came from one sample sequenced in a study of blood T cells in healthy people across ages. Combining a sample-barcoded 5' primer with a J-beta primer mix, a second PCR ran for roughly 7 to 12 cycles. TCRdb reanalysed the 5' RACE reads using MiXCR and keeps one entry per CDR3 protein. Of over 1,500,000 distinct CDR3 sequences in the sample, 39% were seen once. Sequencing used blood. Source of these receptors: a human donor in good health.

The table lists this clonotype with a few counts. As DNA, the CDR3 is TGTGCCAGCAGACCCGACAGGTTCAAAGAGACCCAGTACTTC. Protein product: CASRPDRFKETQYF. This chain connects TRBV6-2 or TRBV6-3 to TRBJ2-5; D perhaps matches TRBD1 (6 bases). The CDR3 is 14 residues long. Germline V lookup: CDR1 MNHEY, CDR2 SVGEGT. The V end was cut by 6 bases, the J end by 3 bases, with 14 bases between.

This clonotype was found a few times. The genes are TRBV12-3 or TRBV12-4 and TRBJ2-6, with D uncertain. Trimming removed 1 base at V and 5 bases at J, with 6 bases between. The CDR3 covers 14 residues. CDR3 DNA: TGTGCCAGCAGTTTAGGGGTAAGGGCCAACGTCCTGACTTTC. It encodes CASSLGVRANVLTF.

V usage is TRBV29-1 and J usage is TRBJ1-1, with D perhaps matching TRBD1 (5 bases). The V end was cut by 7 bases, the J end by 4 bases, with 16 bases between. The germline V gene encodes CDR1 SQVTM and CDR2 ANQGSEA. The CDR3 runs to 13 residues. The CDR3 DNA reads TGCAGCGCGTACCAGGGTGAGGGCACTGAAGCTTTCTTT. Protein product: CSAYQGEGTEAFF.

Many counts were recorded for this clonotype. V gene TRBV29-1 combines with J gene TRBJ2-5; D ambiguous. This CDR3 region has 13 residues. Germline CDR1 is SQVTM and CDR2 is ANQGSEA. V was trimmed by 1 base and J by 5 bases, leaving 11 bases between them. The CDR3 DNA reads TGCAGCGTTGAAGTCACGGGTTTGGAGACCCAGTACTTC. Translated, it gives CSVEVTGLETQYF.

J is TRBJ1-2 and V is TRBV21-1; the table's TRBD1 call for D was not verified on the DNA. TRBV21-1 is described as a pseudogene. The CDR3 has 16 residues. The CDR3 here is CASSKGQGCPLYGYTF. CDR3 DNA sequence: TGTGCCAGCAGCAAAGGACAGGGGTGTCCCCTCTATGGCTACACCTTC.

As DNA, the CDR3 is TGCGCCAGCACCAGGGACACCCTGAACACTGAAGCTTTCTTT. Translation gives CASTRDTLNTEAFF. The chain is built from TRBV4-3 and TRBJ1-1, with D perhaps TRBD1 (6 bases). The CDR3 totals 14 residues. Deletions cut 7 bases from V and 0 bases from J, with 12 bases between. Looked up from germline, CDR1 is LGHNA and CDR2 is YSLEER.

This clonotype turned up a few times. The V and J genes are TRBV7-2 and TRBJ1-1; a possible D gene is TRBD1 (6 bases). The V and J ends lost 3 bases and 5 bases respectively, with 25 bases between them. Germline V gene data show CDR1 as SGHTA and CDR2 as FQGNSA. This CDR3 has 18 residues. CDR3 loop: CASSFGRQVNGLVTEAFF. The CDR3 region has the DNA TGTGCCAGCAGCTTTGGAAGACAGGTGAATGGGTTGGTAACTGAAGCTTTCTTT. Full variable domain (rest looked up from reference TRBV7-2 and TRBJ1-1): GAGVSQSPSNKVTEKGKDVELRCDPISGHTALYWYRQSLGQGLEFLIYFQGNSAPDKSGLPSDRFSAERTGGSVSTLTIQRTQQEDSAVYLCASSFGRQVNGLVTEAFFGQGTRLTVV.

The rearrangement links TRBV27 to TRBJ1-5; a possible D gene is TRBD1 (6 bases). V lost 2 bases to trimming and J lost 5 bases, with 13 bases between them. CDR1 is MNHEY and CDR2 is SMNVEV in the germline V gene (reference sequence). This CDR3 comprises 15 residues. As DNA, the CDR3 is TGTGCCAGCAGTTTACAGGGGAAGGCCTATCAGCCCCAGCATTTT. It encodes CASSLQGKAYQPQHF.

This chain joins TRBV12-3 or TRBV12-4 and TRBJ1-2; no definite D call. V was trimmed by 3 bases and J by 5 bases, leaving 10 bases between them. The CDR3 contains 13 residues. CDR3: CASSFGVWYGYTF. DNA of the CDR3: TGTGCCAGCAGTTTCGGGGTTTGGTATGGCTACACCTTC.

This clonotype turned up a few times. V and J are TRBV4-2 and TRBJ2-7; TRBD2 matches 11 bases. The CDR3 length is 15 residues. V trimming: 0 bases; J trimming: 9 bases; junction bases outside the gene matches: 7. Germline V gives CDR1 LGHNA, CDR2 YNFKEQ. The CDR3 region is CASSQDRELAGVQYF. The CDR3 DNA sequence: TGTGCCAGCAGCCAAGATCGGGAACTAGCGGGGGTGCAGTACTTC.

The J gene is TRBJ1-5, the V gene TRBV20-1; tentative D call: TRBD1 (6 bases). The CDR3 is 16 residues long. V gave up 1 base and J gave up 0 bases, with 13 bases separating them. Germline CDR1 DFQATT, CDR2 SNEGSKA (reference sequence). The CDR3 loop reads CSARGIQGSSNQPQHF. The CDR3 DNA sequence: TGCAGTGCTAGAGGGATACAGGGATCTAGCAATCAGCCCCAGCATTTT.

This clonotype turned up a few times. This sequence joins TRBV6-1 and TRBJ2-7, with a possible D match to TRBD2 (6 bases). Germline loops: CDR1 MNHNS, CDR2 SASEGT. V was cut by 4 bases and J by 4 bases, with 17 bases left in between. The CDR3 runs 15 residues. CDR3 sequence (DNA): TGTGCCAGCAGTGTAGGAGGGGCTAATACGTACGAGCAGTACTTC. Translating it yields CASSVGGANTYEQYF.